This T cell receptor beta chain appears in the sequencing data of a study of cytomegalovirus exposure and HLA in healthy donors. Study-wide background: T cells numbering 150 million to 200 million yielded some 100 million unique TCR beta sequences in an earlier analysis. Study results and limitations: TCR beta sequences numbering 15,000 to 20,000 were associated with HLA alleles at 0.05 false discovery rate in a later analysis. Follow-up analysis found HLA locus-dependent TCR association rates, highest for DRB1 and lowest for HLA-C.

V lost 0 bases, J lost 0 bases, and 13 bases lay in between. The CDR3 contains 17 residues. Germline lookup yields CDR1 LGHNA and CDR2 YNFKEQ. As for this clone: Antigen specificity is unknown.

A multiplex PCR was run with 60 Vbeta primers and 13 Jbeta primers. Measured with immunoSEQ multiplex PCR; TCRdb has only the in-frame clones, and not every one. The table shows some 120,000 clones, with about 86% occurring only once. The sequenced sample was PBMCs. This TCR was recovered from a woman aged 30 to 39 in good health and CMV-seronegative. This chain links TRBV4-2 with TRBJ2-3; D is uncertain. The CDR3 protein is CASSQDMRSASTDTQYF. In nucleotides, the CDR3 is TGTGCCAGCAGCCAAGATATGCGGAGCGCTAGCACAGATACGCAGTATTTT.